A selection of T cell receptor beta chains follows, all from one sample in a study of shared clonotypes between healthy human individuals. Generated by immunoSEQ multiplex PCR, the TCRdb table keeps only in-frame clones and is missing some. The table lists some 900,000 clones, 60% to 85% of them singletons. What was sequenced was memory CD4+ T cells sorted from blood. The source is a man younger than 30 in good health. Both conserved end residues are part of each CDR3. The D gene is left open where the match is weak. A row's size may be missing; if present it is once, few, many or a size class.

clone size	V gene	J gene	D gene	CDR3 protein	CDR3 DNA
.	TRBV19	TRBJ1-1	.	CASSKVEGNTEAFF	TGTGCCAGTAGTAAGGTTGAGGGGAACACTGAAGCTTTCTTT
.	TRBV19	TRBJ1-2	.	CASSTGKAAAYGYTF	TGTGCCAGTAGTACAGGGAAGGCCGCGGCCTATGGCTACACCTTC
.	TRBV28	TRBJ1-5	.	CASSPPGFFNQPQHF	TGTGCCAGCAGCCCCCCAGGGTTCTTCAATCAGCCCCAGCATTTT
.	TRBV10-1	TRBJ2-2	.	CASSESGLGGELFF	TGCGCCAGCAGTGAGTCGGGACTCGGCGGGGAGCTGTTTTTT
.	TRBV5-4	TRBJ2-1	.	CASSFAVGEQFF	TGTGCCAGCAGCTTCGCCGTCGGTGAGCAGTTCTTC
few	TRBV9	TRBJ2-3	TRBD2	CASSGSGRASGYSFTDTQYF	TGTGCCAGCAGCGGTAGCGGGAGGGCCTCTGGGTATAGTTTCACAGATACGCAGTATTTT
.	TRBV5-4	TRBJ2-6	.	CASSKGLSSSGANVLTF	TGTGCCAGCAGCAAGGGACTTTCCAGCTCTGGGGCCAACGTCCTGACTTTC
.	TRBV5-4	TRBJ2-5	TRBD2	CASSPERGGQETQYF	TGTGCCAGCAGCCCCGAGCGGGGGGGCCAAGAGACCCAGTACTTC
.	TRBV5-1	TRBJ2-5	TRBD1	CASSLEGTGLGKQETQYF	TGCGCCAGCAGCTTGGAAGGGACAGGGCTGGGGAAACAAGAGACCCAGTACTTC
.	TRBV15	TRBJ2-7	TRBD2	CATSPGRGEGEQYF	TGTGCCACCAGCCCAGGACGGGGGGAAGGGGAGCAGTACTTC
.	TRBV6-5	TRBJ2-2	.	CASSRGGTGELFF	TGTGCCAGCAGCCGGGGCGGGACCGGGGAGCTGTTTTTT
.	TRBV6-1	TRBJ1-3	.	CASSEEGAGNTIYF	TGTGCCAGCAGTGAAGAAGGAGCGGGAAACACCATATATTTT
.	TRBV2	TRBJ1-5	.	CASSTGQPQHF	TGTGCCAGCTCTACCGGTCAGCCCCAGCATTTT
.	TRBV28	TRBJ1-1	.	CASSRASMNTEAFF	TGTGCCAGCAGCCGGGCCTCGATGAACACTGAAGCTTTCTTT
.	TRBV9	TRBJ2-7	TRBD1	CASSVRDRDGEQYF	TGTGCCAGCAGCGTCCGGGACAGGGATGGCGAGCAGTACTTC
.	TRBV19	TRBJ1-1	.	CASSLTPGVNTEAFF	TGTGCCAGTAGTCTCACCCCGGGGGTAAACACTGAAGCTTTCTTT
.	TRBV7-2	TRBJ2-2	.	CASSLDEYNTGELFF	TGTGCCAGCAGCTTAGACGAGTATAACACCGGGGAGCTGTTTTTT
.	TRBV28	TRBJ1-2	.	CASSLSGRSGYTF	TGTGCCAGCAGTTTATCGGGGAGGTCCGGCTACACCTTC
.	TRBV7-2	TRBJ1-2	.	CASSRPGQDYGYTF	TGTGCCAGCAGCAGACCGGGACAAGACTATGGCTACACCTTC
.	TRBV7-9	TRBJ1-2	TRBD1	CASSRQGTGVNYGYTF	TGTGCCAGCAGCCGCCAAGGGACAGGGGTTAACTATGGCTACACCTTC
.	TRBV11-2	TRBJ2-5	TRBD2	CASSLIAGGEETQYF	TGTGCCAGCAGCTTAATAGCGGGAGGGGAAGAGACCCAGTACTTC
few	TRBV6-1	TRBJ2-3	TRBD1	CASSRQGTDTQYF	TGTGCCAGCAGTAGACAGGGGACAGATACGCAGTATTTT
few	TRBV5-1	TRBJ1-1	.	CASSLYPDQYTEAFF	TGCGCCAGCAGCCTGTATCCGGATCAGTACACTGAAGCTTTCTTT
once	TRBV30	TRBJ1-3	.	CAWSDPGRGNTIYF	TGTGCCTGGAGTGATCCGGGGAGGGGAAACACCATATATTTT
.	TRBV7-9	TRBJ1-4	.	CASSPMGGGEKLFF	TGTGCCAGCAGCCCCATGGGGGGTGGTGAAAAACTGTTTTTT
.	TRBV7-6	TRBJ1-1	.	CASSSPGGGAFF	TGTGCCAGCAGCTCACCAGGCGGAGGAGCTTTCTTT
many	TRBV5-5	TRBJ2-3	TRBD1	CASSPYRGTDTQYF	TGTGCCAGCAGCCCATACAGGGGTACAGATACGCAGTATTTT
.	TRBV9	TRBJ2-5	.	CASSTGRRETQYF	TGTGCCAGCAGCACAGGGCGGAGGGAGACCCAGTACTTC
once	TRBV28	TRBJ1-2	.	CASSFTPAYYGYTF	TGTGCCAGCAGTTTTACCCCAGCGTACTATGGCTACACCTTC
.	TRBV30	TRBJ2-5	TRBD1	CAWKGQVRETQYF	TGTGCCTGGAAGGGACAGGTGAGGGAGACCCAGTACTTC
.	TRBV9	TRBJ2-1	.	CASSVDPHRDSSYNEQFF	TGTGCCAGCAGCGTAGACCCCCACCGGGACTCCTCCTACAATGAGCAGTTCTTC
.	TRBV5-4	TRBJ1-1	TRBD1	CASSADRGRTEAFF	TGTGCCAGCAGCGCGGACAGGGGGAGGACTGAAGCTTTCTTT
.	TRBV10-2	TRBJ2-5	.	CASSEGVGQTQYF	TGCGCCAGCAGTGAGGGGGTTGGGCAGACCCAGTACTTC
once	TRBV28	TRBJ1-5	.	CASTSMGDQPQHF	TGTGCCAGCACCTCAATGGGGGACCAGCCCCAGCATTTT
.	TRBV4-2	TRBJ2-1	TRBD2	CASSPGTSGGGRPYNEQFF	TGTGCCAGCAGTCCCGGGACTAGCGGGGGGGGCAGGCCCTACAATGAGCAGTTCTTC
few	TRBV5-1	TRBJ1-1	.	CASSVKTGPGTEAFF	TGCGCCAGCAGCGTAAAAACAGGGCCTGGCACTGAAGCTTTCTTT
.	TRBV5-6	TRBJ2-7	.	CASSFFDRTYEQYF	TGTGCCAGCAGCTTTTTCGACAGGACCTACGAGCAGTACTTC
.	TRBV7-6	TRBJ2-5	TRBD1	CASSLKAGGGETQYF	TGTGCCAGCAGCTTAAAAGCAGGGGGCGGAGAGACCCAGTACTTC
.	TRBV4-1	TRBJ2-1	TRBD2	CASRGGMNEQFF	TGCGCCAGCAGGGGGGGGATGAATGAGCAGTTCTTC
.	TRBV19	TRBJ2-5	.	CASRSRGGQETQYF	TGTGCCAGTAGGAGCCGAGGGGGACAAGAGACCCAGTACTTC
once	TRBV4-2	TRBJ1-5	.	CASSQEWGGNQPQHF	TGTGCCAGCAGCCAAGAATGGGGGGGGAATCAGCCCCAGCATTTT
.	TRBV6-5	TRBJ2-7	TRBD2	CASSYSTSGVREQYF	TGTGCCAGCAGTTACTCGACTAGCGGGGTCCGCGAGCAGTACTTC
.	TRBV20-1	TRBJ1-2	TRBD1	CSARPGGGYTF	TGCAGTGCTAGGCCAGGGGGAGGCTACACCTTC
.	TRBV12-5	TRBJ2-2	.	CASGSPTGHLSTGELFF	TGTGCTAGTGGTTCGCCAACGGGACACCTCAGCACCGGGGAGCTGTTTTTT
.	TRBV10-3	TRBJ2-6	.	CAISESAGTFLSSGANVLTF	TGTGCCATCAGTGAGTCGGCAGGTACATTCCTAAGCTCTGGGGCCAACGTCCTGACTTTC
.	TRBV29-1	TRBJ2-7	TRBD2	CSVGGGGRSLYEQYF	TGCAGCGTAGGAGGTGGCGGGAGGTCCCTCTACGAGCAGTACTTC
.	TRBV6-4	TRBJ1-1	.	CASSSRVNTEAFF	TGTGCCAGCAGCTCCCGGGTTAACACTGAAGCTTTCTTT
few	TRBV10-3	TRBJ1-1	.	CAIRPTGENTEAFF	TGTGCCATCAGACCGACAGGAGAGAACACTGAAGCTTTCTTT
.	TRBV6-6	TRBJ2-1	TRBD1	CASTSPGTGVANEQFF	TGTGCCAGCACCTCCCCCGGTACAGGGGTGGCCAATGAGCAGTTCTTC
.	TRBV6-1	TRBJ2-2	TRBD1	CAGKFLPTGAGELFF	TGTGCCGGCAAGTTTTTACCTACAGGGGCCGGGGAGCTGTTTTTT